The 4 T cell receptor beta chains below come from one sample, sequenced in a study of human T cells and chemical hapten exposure. Indicated time point: pre-sensitization, week 0. Noted treatment: therapeutic diphenylcyclopropenone sensitization with weekly scalp DPC. Each CDR3 protein is one row after TCRdb ran MiXCR on the RACE reads. Seen here are fewer than 300,000 distinct CDR3 sequences, almost 8% observed once, and the top ten hold more than 0.95%. This sample comprised whole blood, obtained in connection with sensitization to the hapten diphenylcyclopropenone (DPC). The receptors originated from a man in his late teens or twenties with alopecia areata. Some clones in this sample may be carry-over from other donors' samples.

In its sample, this clonotype was seen many times. The CDR3: CASSNARGRCEQYV. The CDR3 coding sequence is TGTGCCAGCAGCAATGCGAGGGGGCGATGTGAGCAGTACGTC. The rearrangement links TRBV21-1 to TRBJ2-7; no check of the table's D call, TRBD1, against the DNA was made. TRBV21-1 is flagged as a pseudogene. The CDR3 totals 14 residues.

Only a few counts were recorded for this clonotype. The rearrangement uses TRBV6-2 or TRBV6-3 and TRBJ1-5, with 8 bases aligning to TRBD1. The CDR3 extends over 15 amino acids. CDR1 and CDR2 (germline): MNHEY, SVGEGT. J lost 0 bases, V lost 7 bases, and 5 bases had no gene match. This CDR3 reads CASNKGQDSNQPQHF. CDR3 DNA: TGTGCCAGCAATAAGGGACAGGATAGCAATCAGCCCCAGCATTTT.

There are a few counts of this clonotype. J is TRBJ2-5 and V is TRBV6-5; TRBD2 matches at 9 bases. The germline CDR1 and CDR2 sequences are MNHEY and SVGAGI. This CDR3 comprises 15 residues. The trim removed 7 bases at V and 5 bases at J, leaving 11 bases unmatched. This chain's CDR3 is CASNGAGGPAETQYF. Written as DNA, the CDR3 is TGTGCCAGCAATGGAGCGGGGGGCCCCGCCGAGACCCAGTACTTC.

This clonotype turned up a few times. The chain has TRBV29-1 and TRBJ2-2; D possibly corresponds to TRBD1 (5 bases). This CDR3 has 13 amino acids. The V end was cut by 6 bases, the J end by 1 base, with 9 bases between. Germline loops: CDR1 SQVTM, CDR2 ANQGSEA. Here the CDR3 reads CSVRTGNTGELFF. For the CDR3, the DNA is TGCAGCGTGCGTACAGGGAACACCGGGGAGCTGTTTTTT.